The next 14 T cell receptor beta chains were all read from a single sample in a study of CD8+ T cells in alopecia areata. Treatment of the sample: oral pan-JAK inhibitor, 5-10 mg twice daily. Once RNA had been extracted, it was reverse transcribed into cDNA to act as the sequencing template. Measured with immunoSEQ multiplex PCR; TCRdb has only the in-frame clones, and not every one. The sample yields 180,000 or so clones, 55% to 70% seen once. The starting material was CD4+ T cells sorted from blood, obtained at week 24, from a patient treated with tofacitinib. These receptors came from a human donor with alopecia areata.

The chain is built from TRBV7-9 and TRBJ1-2; D gene uncertain. The CDR3 has 11 amino acids. Germline loops: CDR1 SEHNR, CDR2 FQNEAQ (reference sequence). V dropped 2 bases and J dropped 5 bases, with 3 bases sitting between them. CDR3: CASSLQYGYTF. CDR3 in DNA: TGTGCCAGCAGCTTACAATATGGCTACACCTTC. The full variable domain, rest sourced from reference TRBV7-9 and TRBJ1-2, is DTGVSQNPRHKITKRGQNVTFRCDPISEHNRLYWYRQTLGQGPEFLTYFQNEAQLEKSRLLSDRFSAERPKGSFSTLEIQRTEQGDSAMYLCASSLQYGYTFGSGTRLTVV.

The chain combines TRBV4-3 with TRBJ1-2, with 8 bases fitting TRBD1. V trimming: 1 base; J trimming: 5 bases; junction bases outside the gene matches: 3. The germline gives CDR1 LGHNA, CDR2 YSLEER. This CDR3 has 14 residues. CDR3 sequence: CASSQVQGAYGYTF. CDR3 in DNA: TGCGCCAGCAGCCAAGTGCAGGGGGCATATGGCTACACCTTC.

This chain links TRBV27 with TRBJ2-1; D may be TRBD2 (5 bases). V gave up 11 bases and J gave up 6 bases, with 17 bases separating them. This CDR3 region has 13 residues. Germline assignment: CDR1 MNHEY and CDR2 SMNVEV (reference sequence). The CDR3: CASRASSSNEQFF. CDR3 sequence (DNA): TGTGCCTCGCGGGCTAGTTCGAGCAATGAGCAGTTCTTC.

The chain combines TRBV30 with TRBJ2-3, with D maybe TRBD2 (5 bases). The CDR3 length is 15 residues. V dropped 3 bases and J dropped 4 bases, with 17 bases sitting between them. The germline gives CDR1 GTSNPN, CDR2 SVGIG (reference sequence). CDR3 coding DNA: TGTGCCTGGAGCAGGAGTGGGAGACTGGCAGATACGCAGTATTTT. It is translated as CAWSRSGRLADTQYF.

V gene TRBV7-2 combines with J gene TRBJ2-1; D is unresolved. V lost 1 base and J lost 6, with 10 bases in between. CDR1 and CDR2 from the germline V gene are SGHTA and FQGNSA. This CDR3 is 14 amino acids long. The DNA for the CDR3 is TGTGCCAGCAGCTTAGGTCTAGATTTCAATGAGCAGTTCTTC. It encodes CASSLGLDFNEQFF. The whole variable domain, remainder taken from reference TRBV7-2 and TRBJ2-1, is GAGVSQSPSNKVTEKGKDVELRCDPISGHTALYWYRQSLGQGLEFLIYFQGNSAPDKSGLPSDRFSAERTGGSVSTLTIQRTQQEDSAVYLCASSLGLDFNEQFFGPGTRLTVL.

This sequence joins TRBV30 and TRBJ1-2; 8 bases are shared with TRBD1. This CDR3 region has 13 residues. Germline V gene sequence: CDR1 GTSNPN, CDR2 SVGIG (reference sequence). Losses at the gene ends were 1 base for V and 3 bases for J; bases not matched to a gene: 1. The CDR3 DNA reads as TGTGCCTGGAGTGCAGGGGGCTACTATGGCTACACCTTC. Protein sequence: CAWSAGGYYGYTF.

This rearrangement joins TRBV5-6 to TRBJ1-2, with 11 bases fitting TRBD1. Trimming removed 4 bases from V and 6 bases from J; junction bases left unmatched: 8. CDR3 length equals 15 residues. The V gene's germline CDR1 is SGHDT and CDR2 YYEEEE. The CDR3 nucleotides are TGTGCCAGCAGCAGCCTGGACAGGGGGCAGAATGGCTACACCTTC. Translation gives CASSSLDRGQNGYTF. The variable domain in full, with the rest retrieved from reference TRBV5-6 and TRBJ1-2, is DAGVTQSPTHLIKTRGQQVTLRCSPKSGHDTVSWYQQALGQGPQFIFQYYEEEERQRGNFPDRFSGHQFPNYSSELNVNALLLGDSALYLCASSSLDRGQNGYTFGSGTRLTVV.

The chain recombines TRBV27 with TRBJ1-6, with D possibly being TRBD1 (5 bases). The CDR3 has 14 amino acids. CDR1 and CDR2 from the germline V gene are MNHEY and SMNVEV (reference sequence). V dropped 3 bases and J dropped 8 bases, with 11 bases sitting between them. In DNA, the CDR3 is TGTGCCAGCAGTTTCTGGGGGAAGGATTCACCCCTCCACTTT. It encodes CASSFWGKDSPLHF.

This clone was observed a handful of times. The sample holds other DNA sequences that translate to the same CDR3. V and J are TRBV30 and TRBJ1-5; the D is unclear. CDR1 and CDR2 from the germline V gene are GTSNPN and SVGIG (reference sequence). Trimming left V 0 bases short and J 2 bases short, with 5 bases between. The CDR3 is made up of 13 amino acids. CDR3 coding DNA: TGTGCCTGGAGTGTACGTGGCAATCAGCCCCAGCATTTT. Translating it yields CAWSVRGNQPQHF.

The DNA of the CDR3 is TGTGCCAGCAGCGTGGACACTCCCGGGGAGCTGTTTTTT. Translation: CASSVDTPGELFF. J is TRBJ2-2 and V is TRBV7-3, with TRBD1 as a possible D gene (5 bases). The CDR3 has 13 residues. Germline values: CDR1 SGHTA, CDR2 FQGTGA. The V gene lost 5 bases and the J gene lost 6 bases, with 10 bases spanning the gap.

The chain has TRBV29-1 and TRBJ2-3; 12 bases fit TRBD1. The CDR3 spans 15 residues. The J segment lost 2 bases and the V segment lost 4 bases, leaving 4 bases of the junction unmatched. Germline loops: CDR1 SQVTM, CDR2 ANQGSEA. The CDR3, as DNA: TGCAGCGTTGTGCGGGACAGGGGGCCCACAGATACGCAGTATTTT. As protein: CSVVRDRGPTDTQYF.

This clone was seen more than once but under ten times. This chain joins TRBV19 and TRBJ1-5; no firm D call. From germline, CDR1 is LNHDA and CDR2 SQIVND (reference sequence). This CDR3 has 16 residues. Deletions cut 10 bases from V and 2 bases from J, with 21 bases between. The CDR3 coding sequence is TGTGCCACCAAAGGAAACTCGGCGGAGGGCAATCAGCCCCAGCATTTT. It encodes CATKGNSAEGNQPQHF.

The V and J genes are TRBV28 and TRBJ2-7; 11 bases fit TRBD1. V lost 2 bases to trimming and J lost 7 bases; unmatched junction nucleotides: 4. The germline V gene encodes CDR1 MDHEN and CDR2 SYDVKM. CDR3 length: 14 amino acids. The CDR3, as DNA: TGTGCCAGCAGTTTAGGACAGGGGGCAGAGGAGCAGTACTTC. Its protein is CASSLGQGAEEQYF.

V usage is TRBV2 and J usage is TRBJ2-5; D remains ambiguous. Per the germline V gene, CDR1 is SNHLY and CDR2 is FYNNEI. Trimming took 8 bases from V and 9 from J, leaving 25 bases between them. The CDR3 runs 15 residues. In DNA, the CDR3 is TGTGCCAGCGCCGTCCGCCCCGACGGATCATCTCCCCAGTACTTC. Translation gives CASAVRPDGSSPQYF.